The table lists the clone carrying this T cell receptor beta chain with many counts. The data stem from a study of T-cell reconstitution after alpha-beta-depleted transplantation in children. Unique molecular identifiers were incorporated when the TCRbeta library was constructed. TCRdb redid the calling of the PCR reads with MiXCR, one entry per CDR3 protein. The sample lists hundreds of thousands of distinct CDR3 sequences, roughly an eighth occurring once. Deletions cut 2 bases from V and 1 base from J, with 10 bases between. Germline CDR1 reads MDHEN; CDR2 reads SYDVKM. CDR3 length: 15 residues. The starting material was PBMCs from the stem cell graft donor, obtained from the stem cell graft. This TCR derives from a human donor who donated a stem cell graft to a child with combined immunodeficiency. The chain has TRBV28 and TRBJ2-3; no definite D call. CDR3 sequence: CASSLPVEGTDTQYF. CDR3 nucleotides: TGTGCCAGCAGTTTACCCGTTGAGGGCACAGATACGCAGTATTTT.